These 14 T cell receptor beta chains share one sample of origin, sequenced in a study of cytomegalovirus exposure and HLA in healthy donors (TCRdb year 2017). Libraries were constructed by the immunoSEQ multiplex PCR assay. The multiplex PCR relied on a mix of 60 forward primers for TCR Vbeta segments and 13 reverse primers for TCR Jbeta segments. TCRdb took this table from immuneACCESS and kept in-frame rearrangements with V and J called. Such tables lack part of the clones; where checked against another copy, unresolved V genes explain under half of the gap, and the rest is unexplained. Recorded for this sample are about 180,000 clones; about four fifths of them occurred a single time. Clones ranked in the top ten supply about 0.5% of the sample. The sequencing sample was made of PBMCs. Every receptor here comes from a woman aged 50 to 60 in good health and CMV-seronegative.

This clone has more than one count but fewer than ten. V gene TRBV7-9 combines with J gene TRBJ1-4, with D hard to call. There are 13 residues in the CDR3. The V end was cut by 3 bases, the J end by 7 bases, with 9 bases between. CDR1 and CDR2 (germline): SEHNR, FQNEAQ (reference sequence). The CDR3 sequence is CASSLPAGEKLFF. The CDR3, as DNA: TGTGCCAGCAGCTTGCCGGCGGGTGAAAAACTGTTTTTT. The full variable domain, with the rest looked up from reference TRBV7-9 and TRBJ1-4, is DTGVSQNPRHKITKRGQNVTFRCDPISEHNRLYWYRQTLGQGPEFLTYFQNEAQLEKSRLLSDRFSAERPKGSFSTLEIQRTEQGDSAMYLCASSLPAGEKLFFGSGTQLSVL.

The chain is built from TRBV18 and TRBJ2-3; D not certain. The CDR3 length is 13 residues. V was shortened by 3 bases and J by 2 bases, with 6 bases between the two germline ends. Germline V gene data show CDR1 as KGHSH and CDR2 as LQKENI. Written as DNA, the CDR3 is TGTGCCAGCTCACCTAGCACCACAGATACGCAGTATTTT. This translates into CASSPSTTDTQYF. The whole variable domain, remainder taken from reference TRBV18 and TRBJ2-3, is NAGVMQNPRHLVRRRGQEARLRCSPMKGHSHVYWYRQLPEEGLKFMVYLQKENIIDESGMPKERFSAEFPKEGPSILRIQQVVRGDSAAYFCASSPSTTDTQYFGPGTRLTVL.

The V call is TRBV7-2, the J call TRBJ2-2; D ambiguous. V lost 5 bases, J lost 5 bases, and 6 bases lay in between. The CDR3 spans 12 residues. Germline-derived CDR1 and CDR2 are SGHTA and FQGNSA. CDR3 region: CASSHGTGELFF. Here the CDR3 DNA reads TGTGCCAGCAGCCACGGGACCGGGGAGCTGTTTTTT. The whole variable domain, filled in from reference TRBV7-2 and TRBJ2-2, reads GAGVSQSPSNKVTEKGKDVELRCDPISGHTALYWYRQSLGQGLEFLIYFQGNSAPDKSGLPSDRFSAERTGGSVSTLTIQRTQQEDSAVYLCASSHGTGELFFGEGSRLTVL.

The chain recombines TRBV21-1 with TRBJ2-1; TRBD1, the D gene given by the table, was not confirmed from the DNA. TRBV21-1 is a known pseudogene. CDR3 length: 16 residues. The CDR3 nucleotides are TGTGCCAGCAGCAAAGAGTATAGGGGGCCCTACAATGAGCAGTTCTTC. It codes for CASSKEYRGPYNEQFF.

Remarks on this clone: At the DNA level, this CDR3 is encoded by other sequences in the same sample as well. The chain has TRBV27 and TRBJ2-1; 9 nucleotides agree with TRBD1. The CDR3 has 16 residues. V gave up 5 bases and J gave up 9 bases; unmatched junction bases: 14. Germline V lookup: CDR1 MNHEY, CDR2 SMNVEV (reference sequence). CDR3 nucleotide sequence: TGTGCCAGCAGTAAGGGACAGGGATTCATCGACGGTGAGCAGTTCTTC. Amino acids: CASSKGQGFIDGEQFF.

This clone has only one observation. The chain has TRBV6-9 and TRBJ2-7, with TRBD1 identical over 7 bases. The germline V gene encodes CDR1 MNHGY and CDR2 SVAAGI. CDR3 length: 15 residues. The J segment lost 1 base and the V segment lost 7 bases, leaving 10 bases of the junction unmatched. In nucleotides, the CDR3 is TGTGCCAGCAATCCGACAGGGCCCTTTTCCTACGAGCAGTACTTC. Translating it yields CASNPTGPFSYEQYF.

This chain links TRBV19 with TRBJ1-1; D is possibly TRBD1 (5 bases). This CDR3 is 18 amino acids long. The germline V gene encodes CDR1 LNHDA and CDR2 SQIVND (reference sequence). V was clipped by 7 bases and J by 2 bases, with 26 bases between them. CDR3 DNA: TGTGCCAGTACCGCGGGACCGGGTTGGGGGAATGTTAACACTGAAGCTTTCTTT. This encodes CASTAGPGWGNVNTEAFF.

V gene TRBV30 combines with J gene TRBJ1-3; D is perhaps TRBD1 (5 bases). The CDR3 contains 15 residues. Trimming shortened V by 0 bases and J by 0 bases, and 9 bases separated the two germline ends. CDR1 and CDR2 from the germline V gene are GTSNPN and SVGIG (reference sequence). CDR3 sequence: CAWSVGHSSGNTIYF. CDR3 nucleotides: TGTGCCTGGAGTGTAGGACACAGCTCTGGAAACACCATATATTTT. Full variable domain (rest looked up from reference TRBV30 and TRBJ1-3): SQTIHQWPATLVQPVGSPLSLECTVEGTSNPNLYWYRQAAGRGLQLLFYSVGIGQISSEVPQNLSASRPQDRQFILSSKKLLLSDSGFYLCAWSVGHSSGNTIYFGEGSWLTVV.

The V gene is TRBV27, the J gene TRBJ2-7; TRBD2 matches at 8 bases. V lost 2 bases, J lost 4 bases, and 7 bases stayed unmatched. Germline V gives CDR1 MNHEY, CDR2 SMNVEV (reference sequence). The CDR3 is 15 residues long. The CDR3 protein is CASSLAGGSSYEQYF. The CDR3 nucleotides read TGTGCCAGCAGTTTAGCGGGAGGTAGTTCGTACGAGCAGTACTTC.

The chain recombines TRBV19 with TRBJ1-2; 8 positions match TRBD1. Germline CDR1 is LNHDA and CDR2 is SQIVND (reference sequence). Trimming cost V 2 bases and J 6 bases; bases outside gene matches: 2. The CDR3 is 13 amino acids. The CDR3 bases are TGTGCCAGTAGTATACAGGGGGCGGATGGCTACACCTTC. Its translation is CASSIQGADGYTF.

The chain couples TRBV9 to TRBJ2-1, with D possibly TRBD2 on 6 matching bases. The CDR3 has 16 amino acids. V was pared by 0 bases and J by 1 base, with 11 bases between. Germline-derived CDR1 and CDR2 are SGDLS and YYNGEE. The CDR3 is CASSVESGPSYNEQFF. The CDR3 DNA reads as TGTGCCAGCAGCGTAGAGAGCGGGCCTTCCTACAATGAGCAGTTCTTC.

This chain links TRBV4-1 with TRBJ2-7; D may be TRBD1 (6 bases). Germline CDR1 is MGHRA and CDR2 is YSYEKL. CDR3 length: 15 residues. V was cut by 2 bases and J by 2 bases, with 13 bases left in between. CDR3 DNA sequence: TGCGCCAGCAGCCAACCCGGACAGCGCACCTACGAGCAGTACTTC. Protein: CASSQPGQRTYEQYF.

J is TRBJ1-5 and V is TRBV11-2; 8 bases align to TRBD1. The germline gives CDR1 SGHAT, CDR2 FQNNGV. V trimming: 5 bases; J trimming: 5 bases; junction bases outside the gene matches: 2. CDR3 length: 13 residues. CDR3 bases: TGTGCCAGCAGCAAACAGGGGGATCAGCCCCAGCATTTT. This codes for CASSKQGDQPQHF.

CDR3 in DNA: TGTGCCAGCAGCGTAGCTGCGGGACGATCCTACGAGCAGTACTTC. As protein: CASSVAAGRSYEQYF. V usage is TRBV9 and J usage is TRBJ2-7, with D tentatively TRBD2 (6 bases). The CDR3 totals 15 residues. Germline values: CDR1 SGDLS, CDR2 YYNGEE. The V gene lost 0 bases and the J gene lost 1 base, with 11 bases spanning the gap.